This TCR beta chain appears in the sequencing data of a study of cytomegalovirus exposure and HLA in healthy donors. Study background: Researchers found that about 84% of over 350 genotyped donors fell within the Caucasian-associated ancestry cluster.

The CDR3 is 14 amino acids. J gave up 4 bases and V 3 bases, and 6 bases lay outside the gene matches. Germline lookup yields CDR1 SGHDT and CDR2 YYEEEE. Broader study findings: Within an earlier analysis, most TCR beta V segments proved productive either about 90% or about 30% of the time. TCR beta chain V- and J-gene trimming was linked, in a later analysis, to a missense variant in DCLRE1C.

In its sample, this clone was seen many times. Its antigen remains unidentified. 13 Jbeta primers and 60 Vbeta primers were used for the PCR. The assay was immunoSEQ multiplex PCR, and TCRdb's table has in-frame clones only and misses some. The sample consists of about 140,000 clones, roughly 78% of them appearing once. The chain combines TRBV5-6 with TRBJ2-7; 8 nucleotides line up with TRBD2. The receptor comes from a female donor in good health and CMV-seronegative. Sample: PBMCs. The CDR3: CASSYPGLGYEQYF. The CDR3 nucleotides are TGTGCCAGCAGCTACCCGGGACTAGGATACGAGCAGTACTTC. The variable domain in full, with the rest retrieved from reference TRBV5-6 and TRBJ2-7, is DAGVTQSPTHLIKTRGQQVTLRCSPKSGHDTVSWYQQALGQGPQFIFQYYEEEERQRGNFPDRFSGHQFPNYSSELNVNALLLGDSALYLCASSYPGLGYEQYFGPGTRLTVT.